A selection of T cell receptor beta chains follows, all from one sample in a study of blood T cell repertoires in COVID-19. Libraries were prepared by immunoSEQ multiplex PCR; TCRdb keeps only in-frame clonotypes and omits some of them. The repertoire holds under 300,000 clones, with nearly 90% as singletons. The sequenced material came from PBMCs or T cells enriched from blood (not recorded which). The source is a woman aged 30 to 39 who had recovered from COVID-19. The CDR3 runs from the conserved cysteine through the conserved F or W. The D gene is left open where the match is weak. Expanded clones are given a class, and other clones once, few, many or no size at all.

len,j_gene,v_gene,abundance,d_gene,CDR3nt,CDR3aa
15,TRBJ2-7,TRBV18,-,TRBD1,TGTGCCAGCTCACCCATGGGACAGGGTCTGTACGAGCAGTACTTC,CASSPMGQGLYEQYF
13,TRBJ2-4,TRBV4-2,-,-,TGTGCCAGCAGCCAAGAGCGACACGCCATTCAGTACTTC,CASSQERHAIQYF
18,TRBJ2-1,TRBV14,-,TRBD2,TGTGCCAGCAGCCAAGATCGAGGCGGGGGGGTAACCTACAATGAGCAGTTCTTC,CASSQDRGGGVTYNEQFF
13,TRBJ2-7,TRBV5-6,-,-,TGTGCCAGCAGCCTAGGACATTTGGACGAGCAGTACTTC,CASSLGHLDEQYF
16,TRBJ2-5,TRBV18,-,-,TGTGCCAGCTCACCACCGAGAGGGCAAGCAGAAGAGACCCAGTACTTC,CASSPPRGQAEETQYF
15,TRBJ2-7,TRBV9,-,TRBD2,TGTGCCAGCAGTCACCTCGGGACTACCTCCTACGAGCAGTACTTC,CASSHLGTTSYEQYF
11,TRBJ2-7,TRBV30,-,-,TGTGCCTGGAGTGTAGGGGACGAGCAGTACTTC,CAWSVGDEQYF
16,TRBJ2-2,TRBV7-2,few,TRBD2,TGTGCCAGCAGCCACCTGGCGGGAGTACACACCGGGGAGCTGTTTTTT,CASSHLAGVHTGELFF
14,TRBJ1-1,TRBV5-1,-,TRBD1,TGCGCCAGCAGCTTGAAACTCCAGGGGGCTGAAGCTTTCTTT,CASSLKLQGAEAFF
18,TRBJ2-1,TRBV2,-,TRBD2,TGTGCCAGCAGTGAAGCGTTCCAGCGGGAGGCCTGGGGTAATGAGCAGTTCTTC,CASSEAFQREAWGNEQFF
16,TRBJ1-1,TRBV7-2,-,-,TGTGCCAGCAGCACCGACAGCTTCTCCTCGGACACTGAAGCTTTCTTT,CASSTDSFSSDTEAFF
16,TRBJ1-2,TRBV28,-,TRBD1,TGTGCCAGCAGTTTGGGGACAGGGAGGCGCAACTATGGCTACACCTTC,CASSLGTGRRNYGYTF
16,TRBJ2-1,TRBV11-3,-,-,TGTGCCAGCAGCTCTAGGTCTAGTGGCCCCTACAATGAGCAGTTCTTC,CASSSRSSGPYNEQFF
19,TRBJ1-6,TRBV19,-,-,TGTGCCAGTAGAAGGACCGGGACAAGGCCCCAAAGTTCGGATTCACCCCTCCACTTT,CASRRTGTRPQSSDSPLHF
18,TRBJ2-5,TRBV18,-,TRBD2,TGTGCCAGCTCCGAGGTTTTAGGACTAGCGGGAACCCAAGAGACCCAGTACTTC,CASSEVLGLAGTQETQYF
15,TRBJ2-2,TRBV5-1,-,-,TGCGCCAGCAGCTTGCTAAAGGGGCCCACCGGGGAGCTGTTTTTT,CASSLLKGPTGELFF
13,TRBJ2-2,TRBV7-2,-,-,TGTGCCAGCAGCTTAGTTAGCGTCGGGGAGCTGTTTTTT,CASSLVSVGELFF
16,TRBJ1-2,TRBV5-1,-,TRBD1,TGCGCCAGCAGCTCAGCCCCGGGACAGGAGTTCTATGGCTACACCTTC,CASSSAPGQEFYGYTF
14,TRBJ2-5,TRBV5-1,-,-,TGCGCCAGCAGCTTGGCAGGGGGAGGAGAGACCCAGTACTTC,CASSLAGGGETQYF
16,TRBJ2-1,TRBV7-2,-,TRBD2,TGTGCCAGCAGCAACACCGGGACTAGCGTTAGCAATGAGCAGTTCTTC,CASSNTGTSVSNEQFF
17,TRBJ1-4,TRBV7-2,-,-,TGTGCCAGCAGCTTGGGGATTGCGGGTGTAACTAATGAAAAACTGTTTTTT,CASSLGIAGVTNEKLFF
14,TRBJ2-7,TRBV6-5,-,-,TGTGCCAGCAGTTACGGGGACTTCTCCTACGAGCAGTACTTC,CASSYGDFSYEQYF
13,TRBJ1-1,TRBV27,-,-,TGTGCCAGCAGCCTCGGGAGTTCCTATGAAGCTTTCTTT,CASSLGSSYEAFF
14,TRBJ1-6,TRBV9,-,-,TGTGCCAGCTCAGGGGAACAGTATAATTCACCCCTCCACTTT,CASSGEQYNSPLHF
16,TRBJ1-3,TRBV25-1,-,TRBD1,TGTGCCAGCAGCGAAGGGGGCAGCGGGGTTGGAAACACCATATATTTT,CASSEGGSGVGNTIYF
16,TRBJ1-6,TRBV19,-,TRBD1,TGTGCCAGTAGTCCTCAATCCGGGACAGGGGCTTCACCCCTCCACTTT,CASSPQSGTGASPLHF
13,TRBJ1-1,TRBV9,-,-,TGTGCCAGCAGCCGCAGAGGGGGAACTGAAGCTTTCTTT,CASSRRGGTEAFF
15,TRBJ1-4,TRBV2,-,TRBD1,TGTGCCAGCAGCGGGACAGGGTCTTCGCGTGAAAAACTGTTTTTT,CASSGTGSSREKLFF
15,TRBJ1-5,TRBV5-6,once,-,TGTGCCAGCAGCTTGTGGCAGGGGTCGAGTCAGCCCCAGCATTTT,CASSLWQGSSQPQHF
14,TRBJ1-5,TRBV28,-,-,TGTGCCAGCAGCAACAGGGCGTATCATCAGCCCCAGCATTTT,CASSNRAYHQPQHF
14,TRBJ1-2,TRBV18,-,-,TGTGCCAGCTCACGAACAGCAGGAATCTATGGCTACACCTTC,CASSRTAGIYGYTF
13,TRBJ2-1,TRBV28,-,TRBD1,TGTGCCAGCAGGAGGACAGGGTCTCATGAGCAGTTCTTC,CASRRTGSHEQFF
15,TRBJ2-7,TRBV13,-,TRBD2,TGTGCCAGCAGCTGGTGGAGCGGGGGCAACTACGAGCAGTACTTC,CASSWWSGGNYEQYF
16,TRBJ2-1,TRBV9,-,-,TGTGCCAGCAGCGTAGTCGGTCAGGGGTTCTACAATGAGCAGTTCTTC,CASSVVGQGFYNEQFF
17,TRBJ1-6,TRBV7-2,-,TRBD1,TGTGCCAGCAGCTATGACCGACAGGGGTCCTATAATTCACCCCTCCACTTT,CASSYDRQGSYNSPLHF
18,TRBJ2-1,TRBV27,-,TRBD2,TGTGCCAGCAGTTTATCAGGGGTCACTAGCGCTCCCTACAATGAGCAGTTCTTC,CASSLSGVTSAPYNEQFF
14,TRBJ1-4,TRBV9,-,TRBD1,TGTGCCAGCAGCGTAGGACAGGGTGAGGAAAAACTGTTTTTT,CASSVGQGEEKLFF
15,TRBJ1-2,TRBV2,-,-,TGTGCCAGCAGTGTCCGATGGACAGATAACTATGGCTACACCTTC,CASSVRWTDNYGYTF
15,TRBJ1-1,TRBV5-1,-,-,TGCGCCAGCAGTTGGGAAGGGGGGGCGCACACTGAAGCTTTCTTT,CASSWEGGAHTEAFF
14,TRBJ2-7,TRBV21-1,-,-,TGTGCCAGCAGCGACCCCGGGACAACCTACGAGCAGTACTTC,CASSDPGTTYEQYF